This TCR beta chain is drawn from a study of cytomegalovirus exposure and HLA in healthy donors. This CDR3 region has 15 residues. CDR1 is SNHLY and CDR2 is FYNNEI in the germline V gene. Study findings and constraints: Confirmation in vitro established that a few CMV-associated chains were specific for CMV antigens.

On this clone itself: What it binds is not known.

With 60 Vbeta and 13 Jbeta primers, the PCR was carried out. How the authors handled the data: As a later analysis found, there were about 80 million unique TCR beta chains, of which some 9.9 million were shared. Produced via immunoSEQ multiplex PCR; TCRdb's table is partial and in-frame only. From that table come the V and J calls and clone size; the DNA was used to work out D and trimming. The sample comprises some 120,000 clones, about three quarters of which are singletons, and approximately 7% rests with the top ten. This sequence originates from a man aged 40-55 years in good health and CMV-seropositive. This sequence joins TRBV2 and TRBJ2-5; D perhaps matches TRBD1 (7 bases). The last part of the DNA fits TRBJ2-7 better; the J call may be wrong. The sequenced sample was PBMCs. In DNA form, the CDR3 reads TGTGCCAGCAGTGAACAGGGGGGCGAATCCTACGAGCAGTACTTC. This codes for CASSEQGGESYEQYF.